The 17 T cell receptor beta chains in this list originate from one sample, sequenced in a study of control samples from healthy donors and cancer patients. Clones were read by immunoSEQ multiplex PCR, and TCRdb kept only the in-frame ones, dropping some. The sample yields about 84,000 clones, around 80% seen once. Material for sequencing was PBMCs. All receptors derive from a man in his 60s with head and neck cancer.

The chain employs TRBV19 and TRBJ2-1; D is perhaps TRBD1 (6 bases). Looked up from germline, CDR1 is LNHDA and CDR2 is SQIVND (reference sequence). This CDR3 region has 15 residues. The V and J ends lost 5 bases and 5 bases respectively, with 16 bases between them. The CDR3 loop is CASSQDRPGNNEQFF. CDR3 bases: TGTGCCAGTAGTCAAGACAGGCCGGGGAACAATGAGCAGTTCTTC.

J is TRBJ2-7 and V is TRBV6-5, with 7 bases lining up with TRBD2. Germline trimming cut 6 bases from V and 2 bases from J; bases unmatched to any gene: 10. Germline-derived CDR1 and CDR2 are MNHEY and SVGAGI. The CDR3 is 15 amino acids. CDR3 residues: CASSPITSATYEQYF. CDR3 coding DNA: TGTGCCAGCAGCCCGATTACTAGCGCAACCTACGAGCAGTACTTC.

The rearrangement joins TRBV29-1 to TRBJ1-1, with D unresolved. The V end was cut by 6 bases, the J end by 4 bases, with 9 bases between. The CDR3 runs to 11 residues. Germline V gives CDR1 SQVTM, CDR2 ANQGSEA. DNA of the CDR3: TGCAGCGTAAGTTATATCACTGAAGCTTTCTTT. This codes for CSVSYITEAFF.

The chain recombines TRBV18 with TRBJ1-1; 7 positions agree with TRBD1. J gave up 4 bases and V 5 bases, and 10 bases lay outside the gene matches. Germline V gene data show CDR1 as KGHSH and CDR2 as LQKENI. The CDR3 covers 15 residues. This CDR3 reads CASSTGAEVSTEAFF. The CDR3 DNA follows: TGTGCCAGCTCAACAGGGGCCGAAGTGAGCACTGAAGCTTTCTTT.

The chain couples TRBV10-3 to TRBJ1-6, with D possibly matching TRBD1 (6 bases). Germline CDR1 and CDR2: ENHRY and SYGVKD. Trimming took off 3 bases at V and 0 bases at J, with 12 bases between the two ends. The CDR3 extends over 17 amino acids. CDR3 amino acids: CAISEGQSSSYNSPLHF. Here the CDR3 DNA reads TGTGCCATCAGTGAAGGACAGTCGAGCTCCTATAATTCACCCCTCCACTTT.

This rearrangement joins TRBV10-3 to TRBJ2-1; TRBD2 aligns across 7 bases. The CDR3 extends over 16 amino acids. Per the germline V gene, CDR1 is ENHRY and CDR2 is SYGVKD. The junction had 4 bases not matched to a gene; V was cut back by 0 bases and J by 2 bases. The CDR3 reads CAISESASGAYNEQFF. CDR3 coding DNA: TGTGCCATCAGTGAGTCGGCTAGCGGAGCCTACAATGAGCAGTTCTTC.

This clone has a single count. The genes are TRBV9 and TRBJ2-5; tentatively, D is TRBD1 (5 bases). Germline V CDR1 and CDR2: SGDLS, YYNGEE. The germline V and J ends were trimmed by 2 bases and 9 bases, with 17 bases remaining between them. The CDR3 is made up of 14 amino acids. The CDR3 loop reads CASSVTPVEGAQYF. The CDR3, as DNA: TGTGCCAGCAGCGTGACCCCAGTCGAAGGGGCCCAGTACTTC.

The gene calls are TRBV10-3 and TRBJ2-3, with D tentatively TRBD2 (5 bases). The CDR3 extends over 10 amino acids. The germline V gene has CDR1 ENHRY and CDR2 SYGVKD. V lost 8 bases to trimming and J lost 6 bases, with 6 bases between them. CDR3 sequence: CAIRGDTQYF. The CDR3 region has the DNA TGTGCCATCCGAGGGGATACGCAGTATTTT.

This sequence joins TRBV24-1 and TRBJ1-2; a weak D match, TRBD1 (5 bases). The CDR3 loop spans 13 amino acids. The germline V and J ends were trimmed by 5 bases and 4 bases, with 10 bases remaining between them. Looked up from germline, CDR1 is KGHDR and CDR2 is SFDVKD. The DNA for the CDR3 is TGTGCCACCAGTGCGGGGCAGAGCTATGGCTACACCTTC. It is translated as CATSAGQSYGYTF.

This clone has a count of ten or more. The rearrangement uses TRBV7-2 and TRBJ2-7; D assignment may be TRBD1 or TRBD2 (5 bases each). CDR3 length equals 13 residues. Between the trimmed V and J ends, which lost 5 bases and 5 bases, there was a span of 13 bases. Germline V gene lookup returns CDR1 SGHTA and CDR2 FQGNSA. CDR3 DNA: TGTGCCAGCAGCAGCCGGGACGGCGACGAGCAGTACTTC. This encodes CASSSRDGDEQYF.

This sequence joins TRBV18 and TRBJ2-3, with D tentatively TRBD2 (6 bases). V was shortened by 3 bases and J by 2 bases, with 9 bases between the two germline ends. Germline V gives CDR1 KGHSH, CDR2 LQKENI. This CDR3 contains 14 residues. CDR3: CASSPEGYTDTQYF. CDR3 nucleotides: TGTGCCAGCTCACCGGAGGGGTACACAGATACGCAGTATTTT.

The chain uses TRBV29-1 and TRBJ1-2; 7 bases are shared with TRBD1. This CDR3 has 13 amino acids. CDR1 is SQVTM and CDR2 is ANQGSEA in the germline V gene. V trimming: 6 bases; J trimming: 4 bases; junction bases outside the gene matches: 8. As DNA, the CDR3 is TGCAGCGTCTACAGGGGTGATGGCTATGGCTACACCTTC. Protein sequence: CSVYRGDGYGYTF.

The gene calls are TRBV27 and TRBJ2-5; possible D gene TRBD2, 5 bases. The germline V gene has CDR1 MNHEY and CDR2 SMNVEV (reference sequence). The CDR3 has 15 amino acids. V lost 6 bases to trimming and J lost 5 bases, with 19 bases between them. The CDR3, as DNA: TGTGCCAGCAGCCTCTCGGACTCCCTGAGGGAGACCCAGTACTTC. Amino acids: CASSLSDSLRETQYF.

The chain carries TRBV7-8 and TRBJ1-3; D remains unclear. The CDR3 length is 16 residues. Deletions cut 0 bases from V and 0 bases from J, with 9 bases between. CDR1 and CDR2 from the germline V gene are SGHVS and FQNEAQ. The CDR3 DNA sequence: TGTGCCAGCAGCTTAGCTGTCTTATCCTCTGGAAACACCATATATTTT. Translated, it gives CASSLAVLSSGNTIYF.

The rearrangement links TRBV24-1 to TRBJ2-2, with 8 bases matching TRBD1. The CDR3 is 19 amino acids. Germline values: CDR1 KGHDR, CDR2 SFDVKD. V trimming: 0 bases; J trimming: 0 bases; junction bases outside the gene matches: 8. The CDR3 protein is CATSDLGTGEPTNTGELFF. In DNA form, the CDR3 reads TGTGCCACCAGTGATTTGGGGACAGGAGAACCAACGAACACCGGGGAGCTGTTTTTT.

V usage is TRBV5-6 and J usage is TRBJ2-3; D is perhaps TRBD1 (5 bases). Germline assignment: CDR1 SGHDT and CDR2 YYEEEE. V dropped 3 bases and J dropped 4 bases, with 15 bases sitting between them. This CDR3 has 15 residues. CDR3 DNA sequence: TGTGCCAGCAGCTATGTAGGGGTCCGAGCAGATACGCAGTATTTT. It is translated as CASSYVGVRADTQYF.

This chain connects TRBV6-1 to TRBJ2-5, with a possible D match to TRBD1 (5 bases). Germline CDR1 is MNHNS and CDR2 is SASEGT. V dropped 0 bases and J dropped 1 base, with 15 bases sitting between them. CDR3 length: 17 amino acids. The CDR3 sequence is CASSEALQAVGQETQYF. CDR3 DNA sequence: TGTGCCAGCAGTGAAGCGCTACAGGCAGTAGGCCAAGAGACCCAGTACTTC.